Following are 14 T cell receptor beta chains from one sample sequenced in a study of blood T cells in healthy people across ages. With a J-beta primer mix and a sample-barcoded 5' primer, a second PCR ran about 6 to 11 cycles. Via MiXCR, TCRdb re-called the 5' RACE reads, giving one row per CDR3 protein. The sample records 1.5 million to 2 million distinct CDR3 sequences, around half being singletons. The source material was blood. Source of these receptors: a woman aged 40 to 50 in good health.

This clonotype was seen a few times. The DNA of the CDR3 is TGTGCCAGCAGCTCAATGTTAGCTGCTAGCGGTGTCGGTGGGTACGAGCAGTACTTC. Translation gives CASSSMLAASGVGGYEQYF. V gene TRBV7-2 combines with J gene TRBJ2-7; the match to TRBD2 covers 7 bases. In germline, CDR1 is SGHTA, CDR2 FQGNSA. This CDR3 spans 19 amino acids. V lost 4 bases and J lost 4; bases outside the gene matches: 22.

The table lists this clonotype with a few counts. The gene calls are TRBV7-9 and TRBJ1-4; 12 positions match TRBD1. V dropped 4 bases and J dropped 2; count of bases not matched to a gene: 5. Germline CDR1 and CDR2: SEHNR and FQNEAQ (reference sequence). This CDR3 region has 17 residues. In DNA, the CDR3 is TGTGCCAGCAGCTCCCGGGACAGGGGGCTGACTAATGAAAAACTGTTTTTT. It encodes CASSSRDRGLTNEKLFF.

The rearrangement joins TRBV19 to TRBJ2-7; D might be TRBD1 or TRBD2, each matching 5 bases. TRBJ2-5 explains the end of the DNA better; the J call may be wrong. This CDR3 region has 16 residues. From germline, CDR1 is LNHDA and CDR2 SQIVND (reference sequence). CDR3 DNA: TGTGCCAGTAGTATAGGCGCGGCCGGGGCAGGGGAGACCCAGTACTTC. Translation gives CASSIGAAGAGETQYF.

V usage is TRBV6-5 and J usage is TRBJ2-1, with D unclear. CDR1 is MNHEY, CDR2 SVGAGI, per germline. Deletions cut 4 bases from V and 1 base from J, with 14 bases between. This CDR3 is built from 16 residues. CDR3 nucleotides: TGTGCCAGCAGTTCACCTAACCCGCAGTCCTACAATGAGCAGTTCTTC. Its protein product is CASSSPNPQSYNEQFF.

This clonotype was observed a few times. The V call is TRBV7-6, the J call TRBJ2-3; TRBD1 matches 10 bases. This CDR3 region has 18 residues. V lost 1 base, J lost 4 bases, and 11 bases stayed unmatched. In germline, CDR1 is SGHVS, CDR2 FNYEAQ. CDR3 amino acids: CASSLVTPLGTGADTQYF. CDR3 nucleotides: TGTGCCAGCAGCTTAGTCACCCCTCTTGGGACAGGGGCAGATACGCAGTATTTT.

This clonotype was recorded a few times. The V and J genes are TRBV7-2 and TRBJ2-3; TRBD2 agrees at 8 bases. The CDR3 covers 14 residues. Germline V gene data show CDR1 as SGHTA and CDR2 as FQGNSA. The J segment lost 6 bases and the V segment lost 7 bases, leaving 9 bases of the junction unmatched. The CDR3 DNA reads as TGTGCCAGCATCGGGAGGGGGGGCCCGGATACGCAGTATTTT. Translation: CASIGRGGPDTQYF.

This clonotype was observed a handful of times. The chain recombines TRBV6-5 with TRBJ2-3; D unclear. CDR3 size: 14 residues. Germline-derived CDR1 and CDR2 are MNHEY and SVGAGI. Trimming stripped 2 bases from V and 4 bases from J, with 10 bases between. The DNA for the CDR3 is TGTGCCAGCAGTTACAGAGGCCTAGCAGATACGCAGTATTTT. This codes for CASSYRGLADTQYF.

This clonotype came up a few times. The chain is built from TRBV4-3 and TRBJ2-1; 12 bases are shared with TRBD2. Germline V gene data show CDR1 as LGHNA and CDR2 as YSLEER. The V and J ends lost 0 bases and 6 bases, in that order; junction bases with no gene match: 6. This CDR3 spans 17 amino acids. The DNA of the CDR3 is TGCGCCAGCAGCCAAGACCCGTCTAGCGGGGGGGGCAATGAGCAGTTCTTC. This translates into CASSQDPSSGGGNEQFF.

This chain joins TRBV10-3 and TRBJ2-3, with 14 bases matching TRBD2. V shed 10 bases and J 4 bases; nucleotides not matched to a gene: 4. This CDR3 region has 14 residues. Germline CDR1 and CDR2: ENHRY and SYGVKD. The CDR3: CATGTSGGPDTQYF. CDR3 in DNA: TGTGCCACCGGGACTAGCGGGGGTCCAGATACGCAGTATTTT.

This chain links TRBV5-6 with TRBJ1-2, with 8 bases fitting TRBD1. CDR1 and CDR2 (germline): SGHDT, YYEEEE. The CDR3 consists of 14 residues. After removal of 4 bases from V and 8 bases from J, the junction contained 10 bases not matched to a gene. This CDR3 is CASSAGQASVGYTF. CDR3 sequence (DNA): TGTGCCAGCAGCGCGGGACAGGCCTCGGTCGGCTACACCTTC.

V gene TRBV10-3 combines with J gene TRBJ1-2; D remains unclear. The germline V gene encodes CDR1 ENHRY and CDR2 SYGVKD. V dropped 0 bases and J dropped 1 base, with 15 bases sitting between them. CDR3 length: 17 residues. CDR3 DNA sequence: TGTGCCATCAGTGAGTCGGCCAGTCCAAACAGTAACTATGGCTACACCTTC. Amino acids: CAISESASPNSNYGYTF.

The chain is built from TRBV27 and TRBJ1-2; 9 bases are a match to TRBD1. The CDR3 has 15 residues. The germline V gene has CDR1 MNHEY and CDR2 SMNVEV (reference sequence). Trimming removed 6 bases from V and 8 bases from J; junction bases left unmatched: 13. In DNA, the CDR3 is TGTGCCAGCAGACCTACGGGGACAGGGATTAGCGGCTACACCTTC. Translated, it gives CASRPTGTGISGYTF.

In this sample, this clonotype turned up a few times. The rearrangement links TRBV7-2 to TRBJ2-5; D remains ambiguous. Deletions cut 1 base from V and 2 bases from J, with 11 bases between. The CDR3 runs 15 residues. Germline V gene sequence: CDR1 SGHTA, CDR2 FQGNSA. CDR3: CASSLDTSLQETQYF. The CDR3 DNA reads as TGTGCCAGCAGCTTAGACACCTCGTTACAAGAGACCCAGTACTTC.

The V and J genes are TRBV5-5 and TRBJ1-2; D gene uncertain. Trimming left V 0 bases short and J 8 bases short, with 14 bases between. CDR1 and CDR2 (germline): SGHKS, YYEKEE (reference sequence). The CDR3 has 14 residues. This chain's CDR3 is CASSLGSSSGGYTF. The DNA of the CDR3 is TGTGCCAGCAGCTTGGGATCCTCGTCGGGGGGCTACACCTTC.